A selection of T cell receptor beta chains follows, all from one sample in a study of neurological immune-mediated disorders. Each CDR3 protein gets one entry after TCRdb re-called the 5' RACE reads with MiXCR. There are tens of thousands of distinct CDR3 sequences in the sample; more than 3% occur only once, and about 1.9% lies in the top ten. The specimen sequenced was CD4+ T cells from blood. These receptors were taken from a woman aged 35 to 49 with multiple sclerosis. Both conserved end residues are part of each CDR3. A D gene is named only where the DNA matches it firmly. A row's size may be missing; if present it is once, few, many or a size class.

V gene,D gene,J gene,clone size,CDR3 protein,CDR3 DNA
TRBV29-1,-,TRBJ2-3,many,CSVVGDTSDTQYF,TGCAGCGTTGTGGGGGACACTTCAGATACGCAGTATTTT
TRBV12-3/TRBV12-4,-,TRBJ2-7,many,CASSLRREQYF,TGTGCCAGCAGTTTAAGGCGCGAGCAGTACTTC
TRBV14,-,TRBJ1-4,many,CASSHRLGEKLFF,TGTGCCAGCAGCCACCGGTTGGGGGAAAAACTGTTTTTT
TRBV19,TRBD2,TRBJ2-1,many,CATSTSGGIDNEQFF,TGTGCCACCTCTACTAGCGGGGGGATCGACAATGAGCAGTTCTTC
TRBV5-1,-,TRBJ2-2,many,CASSLELGRKTGELFF,TGCGCCAGCAGCTTGGAGTTGGGGCGGAAAACCGGGGAGCTGTTTTTT
TRBV10-2,-,TRBJ1-2,many,CASSENYGYTF,TGCGCCAGCAGTGAGAACTATGGCTACACCTTC
TRBV20-1,-,TRBJ2-1,many,CSARDTRVAAYNEQFF,TGCAGTGCTAGAGATACGAGAGTGGCCGCCTACAATGAGCAGTTCTTC
TRBV15,-,TRBJ2-7,few,CATSRGGSESYEQYF,TGTGCCACCAGCAGAGGTGGCAGCGAGTCCTACGAGCAGTACTTC
TRBV20-1,-,TRBJ1-5,many,CSARKRQPQHF,TGCAGTGCTAGAAAGCGACAGCCCCAGCATTTT
TRBV10-3,-,TRBJ1-1,many,CAITLTGNTEAFF,TGTGCCATCACCTTGACAGGGAACACTGAAGCTTTCTTT
TRBV4-1,-,TRBJ1-2,many,CASSHVPRQRDYGYTF,TGCGCCAGCAGCCATGTTCCGAGACAAAGGGACTATGGCTACACCTTC
TRBV29-1,-,TRBJ1-1,many,CSVRVTGNTEAFF,TGCAGCGTTAGGGTCACAGGGAACACTGAAGCTTTCTTT
TRBV20-1,-,TRBJ2-7,many,CSARAPSYYEQYF,TGCAGTGCCCGGGCCCCAAGTTACTACGAGCAGTACTTC
TRBV5-1,-,TRBJ1-1,many,CASSKEGGMNTEAFF,TGCGCCAGCAGCAAGGAAGGGGGGATGAACACTGAAGCTTTCTTT
TRBV5-6,TRBD1,TRBJ2-1,many,CASSLAGGADNEQFF,TGTGCCAGCAGCTTGGCAGGGGGCGCTGACAATGAGCAGTTCTTC
TRBV5-8,-,TRBJ2-4,many,CASSAGLGGAKNIQYF,TGTGCCAGCAGCGCGGGCCTCGGCGGGGCCAAAAACATTCAGTACTTC
TRBV5-5,-,TRBJ1-4,many,CASSLDDNEKLFF,TGTGCCAGCAGCTTGGACGATAATGAAAAACTGTTTTTT
TRBV7-8,TRBD2,TRBJ2-2,-,CANSLGSGGNTGELFF,TGTGCCAACAGCTTAGGTAGCGGGGGTAACACCGGGGAGCTGTTTTTT
TRBV29-1,-,TRBJ1-3,many,CSVTRGDPGNTIYF,TGCAGCGTTACGAGGGGTGATCCTGGAAACACCATATATTTT
TRBV12-3/TRBV12-4,-,TRBJ2-3,many,CASTTGQLSSTQYF,TGTGCCAGCACGACGGGACAACTTTCCTCCACGCAGTATTTT
TRBV29-1,-,TRBJ1-2,many,CSAGISGGYTF,TGCAGCGCGGGTATCTCTGGAGGCTACACCTTC
TRBV5-1,-,TRBJ2-7,many,CASSRAFGSTYEQYF,TGCGCCAGCAGCCGCGCCTTCGGCAGCACCTACGAGCAGTACTTC
TRBV3-1,TRBD2,TRBJ2-1,many,CASSQDNGGGNEQFF,TGTGCCAGCAGCCAAGATAACGGGGGGGGGAATGAGCAGTTCTTC
TRBV5-1,-,TRBJ1-4,many,CASSPGATNEKLFF,TGCGCCAGCAGCCCAGGGGCAACTAATGAAAAACTGTTTTTT
TRBV20-1,TRBD1,TRBJ1-1,few,CSARDRVVVVSAEAFF,TGCAGTGCTAGGGACAGGGTAGTGGTTGTAAGCGCTGAAGCTTTCTTT
TRBV5-1,TRBD2,TRBJ2-7,many,CASSETSGVPYEQYF,TGCGCCAGCAGCGAGACTAGCGGGGTTCCCTACGAGCAGTACTTC
TRBV18,-,TRBJ1-2,many,CASSPSQGNYGYTF,TGTGCCAGCTCACCCTCACAAGGGAACTATGGCTACACCTTC
TRBV20-1,-,TRBJ1-1,many,CSARVPGSTEAFF,TGCAGTGCTAGAGTCCCGGGGTCCACTGAAGCTTTCTTT
TRBV13,TRBD1,TRBJ1-1,many,CASIFKFRPPGGTEAFF,TGTGCCAGCATCTTCAAATTTCGTCCCCCAGGGGGAACTGAAGCTTTCTTT
TRBV12-3/TRBV12-4,-,TRBJ2-7,many,CASSPTTLNYEQYF,TGTGCCAGCAGTCCAACCACTCTAAACTACGAGCAGTACTTC
TRBV7-9,-,TRBJ1-2,-,CASSLPPGGHGYTF,TGTGCCAGCAGCTTACCCCCCGGGGGACATGGCTACACCTTC
TRBV5-1,-,TRBJ2-7,many,CASTQGDSYEQYF,TGCGCCAGCACCCAGGGAGACTCCTACGAGCAGTACTTC
TRBV20-1,TRBD1,TRBJ1-2,many,CSAELDRGRYTF,TGCAGTGCCGAACTGGACAGGGGTCGCTACACCTTC
TRBV18,-,TRBJ2-1,many,CASSSGGPGVGINEQFF,TGTGCCAGCTCATCCGGGGGGCCCGGCGTCGGTATCAATGAGCAGTTCTTC
TRBV19,-,TRBJ2-5,-,CASSIMGQETQYF,TGTGCCAGTAGTATTATGGGCCAAGAGACCCAGTACTTC
TRBV12-3/TRBV12-4,-,TRBJ2-5,many,CASSSRAGMETQYF,TGTGCCAGCAGTTCCCGGGCCGGAATGGAGACCCAGTACTTC
TRBV15,-,TRBJ1-4,many,CATSRGGASEKLFF,TGTGCCACCAGCAGAGGAGGGGCTAGTGAAAAACTGTTTTTT
TRBV7-2,TRBD2,TRBJ2-5,many,CASSLLAIQETQYF,TGTGCCAGCAGCCTACTAGCGATCCAAGAGACCCAGTACTTC
TRBV20-1,TRBD1,TRBJ2-3,many,CSYPTGGAFGTQYF,TGCAGTTATCCGACAGGGGGGGCCTTTGGTACGCAGTATTTT